Below, 3 T cell receptor beta chains from the same sample are listed, as sequenced in a study of monozygotic twins with inflammatory bowel disease. One entry per CDR3 protein, without DNA, is what TCRdb gives after re-calling the 5' RACE reads. Its table lists some 190,000 distinct CDR3 sequences. What was sequenced was blood. The receptors stem from a human donor with ulcerative colitis or Crohn's disease, or a healthy co-twin of an affected twin (not recorded which).

V gene TRBV6-1 combines with J gene TRBJ2-7; absent DNA, TCRdb's TRBD2 call cannot be checked. Per germline, CDR1 MNHNS and CDR2 SASEGT. This CDR3 contains 15 residues. CDR3 region: CASKGGVAGPYEQYF.

CDR3 amino acids: CASSPWADGTDTQYF. The chain is built from TRBV5-1 and TRBJ2-3; TCRdb picks TRBD1, but there is no DNA to check that call. CDR3 size: 15 residues. Looked up from germline, CDR1 is SGHRS and CDR2 is YFSETQ.

The rearrangement uses TRBV20-1 and TRBJ2-1; the D call from TCRdb, TRBD2, cannot be confirmed without DNA. CDR3 length: 15 amino acids. Germline lookup yields CDR1 DFQATT and CDR2 SNEGSKA (reference sequence). Here the CDR3 reads CSARKGGGPYNEQFF.